These 28 T cell receptor beta chains share one sample of origin, sequenced in a study of blood T cell repertoires in COVID-19. Data came from immunoSEQ multiplex PCR; TCRdb stores just in-frame clones and leaves some out. Of fewer than 60,000 clones listed, 78% are singletons. The specimen was peripheral blood. The receptors come from a human donor in a cohort sampled during active COVID-19.

The chain couples TRBV7-9 to TRBJ2-2; 9 nucleotides line up with TRBD1. This CDR3 region has 19 residues. V lost 5 bases to trimming and J lost 0 bases; unmatched junction nucleotides: 13. CDR1 and CDR2 (germline): SEHNR, FQNEAQ (reference sequence). The CDR3 bases are TGTGCCAGCAGCGATTCTGTCGTGGGACAGGGCTCGAACACCGGGGAGCTGTTTTTT. Translating it yields CASSDSVVGQGSNTGELFF.

V and J are TRBV28 and TRBJ1-1; maybe TRBD1 (5 bases). CDR3 length: 11 amino acids. The V and J ends lost 4 bases and 11 bases respectively, with 11 bases between them. Germline V gene sequence: CDR1 MDHEN, CDR2 SYDVKM. The CDR3 DNA is TGTGCCAGCAGTTCGGCAGGGCTGGCTTTCTTT. Translated, it gives CASSSAGLAFF.

This clone was counted only a few times. V usage is TRBV6-2 or TRBV6-3 and J usage is TRBJ1-1; no clear D gene. This CDR3 region has 15 residues. The germline V gene encodes CDR1 MNHEY and CDR2 SVGEGT. Trimming cost V 0 bases and J 6 bases, with 14 bases left between them. For the CDR3, the DNA is TGTGCCAGCAGTTACTCGGCCCCCTCAATCGCTGAAGCTTTCTTT. This codes for CASSYSAPSIAEAFF.

The chain uses TRBV29-1 and TRBJ1-1; a weak D match, TRBD1 (5 bases). This CDR3 comprises 13 residues. Germline values: CDR1 SQVTM, CDR2 ANQGSEA. V gave up 4 bases and J gave up 5 bases, with 14 bases separating them. The CDR3, as DNA: TGCAGCGTTGGGGGCCAGGGAGGAACTGAAGCTTTCTTT. Translated: CSVGGQGGTEAFF. The variable domain in full, completed from reference TRBV29-1 and TRBJ1-1, reads SAVISQKPSRDICQRGTSLTIQCQVDSQVTMMFWYRQQPGQSLTLIATANQGSEATYESGFVIDKFPISRPNLTFSTLTVSNMSPEDSSIYLCSVGGQGGTEAFFGQGTRLTVV.

This chain connects TRBV2 to TRBJ2-1; 16 bases line up with TRBD2. With 7 bases clipped from V and 0 bases from J, the junction kept 15 bases outside the gene matches. Germline V CDR1 and CDR2: SNHLY, FYNNEI. The CDR3 totals 21 residues. The CDR3 here is CASKRGLAGGKSESSYNEQFF. As DNA, the CDR3 is TGTGCCAGCAAACGGGGACTAGCGGGAGGGAAATCGGAGAGCTCCTACAATGAGCAGTTCTTC.

CDR3 sequence (DNA): TGTGCCAGCAGTGAAGCGGCCCGGGACACATCCTACAATGAGCAGTTCTTC. This gives the protein CASSEAARDTSYNEQFF. This chain joins TRBV6-1 and TRBJ2-1, with a tentative D call TRBD1 (6 bases). This CDR3 contains 17 residues. Germline V gives CDR1 MNHNS, CDR2 SASEGT. Between the trimmed V and J ends, which lost 0 bases and 1 base, there was a span of 13 bases.

This chain joins TRBV19 and TRBJ2-1; 10 bases are a match to TRBD2. Unmatched junction bases numbered 7, after V lost 5 bases and J lost 0 bases. In germline, CDR1 is LNHDA, CDR2 SQIVND (reference sequence). The CDR3 consists of 17 residues. CDR3 sequence reads: CASSQYASGGSYNEQFF. The CDR3 DNA reads TGTGCCAGTAGTCAATACGCTAGCGGGGGCTCCTACAATGAGCAGTTCTTC.

In its sample, this clone was seen once. The V gene is TRBV19, the J gene TRBJ2-5, with TRBD1 matching over 8 bases. The V segment lost 5 bases and the J segment 10 bases; nucleotides outside the gene matches: 9. Germline CDR1 and CDR2: LNHDA and SQIVND (reference sequence). This CDR3 is 13 amino acids long. For the CDR3, the DNA is TGTGCCAGTAGTGGGACGGGACAGGCGATCCAGTACTTC. Protein product: CASSGTGQAIQYF. Together with reference TRBV19 and TRBJ2-5, the CDR3 gives the full variable domain: DGGITQSPKYLFRKEGQNVTLSCEQNLNHDAMYWYRQDPGQGLRLIYYSQIVNDFQKGDIAEGYSVSREKKESFPLTVTSAQKNPTAFYLCASSGTGQAIQYFGPGTRLLVL.

The chain carries TRBV28 and TRBJ1-2, with no clear D. Germline V gene sequence: CDR1 MDHEN, CDR2 SYDVKM. V lost 3 bases to trimming and J lost 1 base, with 9 bases between them. The CDR3 has 14 residues. The CDR3 sequence: CASSLGGDNYGYTF. The CDR3 bases are TGTGCCAGCAGTTTGGGCGGGGATAACTATGGCTACACCTTC.

Only one count was recorded for this clone. This chain joins TRBV7-9 and TRBJ1-6; D remains ambiguous. Trimming took off 1 base at V and 0 bases at J, with 10 bases between the two ends. Germline CDR1 reads SEHNR; CDR2 reads FQNEAQ (reference sequence). This CDR3 comprises 17 residues. CDR3 nucleotides: TGTGCCAGCAGCTTAGGAAGGCGGGCCTCCTATAATTCACCCCTCCACTTT. The encoded protein is CASSLGRRASYNSPLHF. The entire variable domain, with the rest obtained from reference TRBV7-9 and TRBJ1-6, is as follows: DTGVSQNPRHKITKRGQNVTFRCDPISEHNRLYWYRQTLGQGPEFLTYFQNEAQLEKSRLLSDRFSAERPKGSFSTLEIQRTEQGDSAMYLCASSLGRRASYNSPLHFGNGTRLTVT.

This clone was recorded once. This sequence joins TRBV9 and TRBJ2-1; TRBD1 is a possible D gene (6 bases). V was pared by 0 bases and J by 6 bases, with 10 bases between. The germline gives CDR1 SGDLS, CDR2 YYNGEE. The CDR3 contains 14 residues. CDR3 coding DNA: TGTGCCAGCAGCGTAGGACCCAGGGGCAATGAGCAGTTCTTC. Protein product: CASSVGPRGNEQFF.

In this sample, this clone turned up a few times. V usage is TRBV7-2 and J usage is TRBJ1-2, with TRBD1 identical over 8 bases. Germline V lookup: CDR1 SGHTA, CDR2 FQGNSA. V was pared by 1 base and J by 3 bases, with 4 bases of the junction left unmatched. CDR3 length: 15 amino acids. The CDR3 bases are TGTGCCAGCAGCTTAGTCAGGGGGCGCGACTATGGCTACACCTTC. Protein sequence: CASSLVRGRDYGYTF.

The V gene is TRBV12-2, the J gene TRBJ2-1; the table's D call, TRBD2, has no DNA check behind it. TRBV12-2 is annotated as a pseudogene. The CDR3 contains 15 residues. The CDR3 DNA is TGTGCAAGTCGCCGGCGGCGGGGGCGATACAATGAGCAGTTCTTC. This translates into CASRRRRGRYNEQFF.

The chain couples TRBV15 to TRBJ1-2; 9 bases map to TRBD1. CDR3 length equals 14 residues. V lost 4 bases to trimming and J lost 8 bases; unmatched junction nucleotides: 8. Germline CDR1 LNHNV, CDR2 YYDKDF (reference sequence). CDR3 in amino acids: CATSIRQGVDGYTF. CDR3 nucleotide sequence: TGTGCCACCAGCATAAGACAGGGGGTTGACGGCTACACCTTC.

V is TRBV12-3 or TRBV12-4 and J is TRBJ1-5; the D is unclear. V was trimmed by 6 bases and J by 6 bases, leaving 12 bases between them. This CDR3 has 13 residues. This CDR3 is CASSHGGRQPQHF. CDR3 bases: TGTGCCAGCAGCCACGGAGGACGTCAGCCCCAGCATTTT.

The rearrangement uses TRBV7-3 and TRBJ1-4; D unclear. Germline values: CDR1 SGHTA, CDR2 FQGTGA. The CDR3 spans 14 residues. The V end lost 7 bases, the J end lost 10 bases, and 19 bases lay between the germline ends. As DNA, the CDR3 is TGTGCCAGCACCAAACCGGCCATTCACAGAAAACTGTTTTTT. It translates to CASTKPAIHRKLFF.

This clone appeared a few times. The rearrangement links TRBV27 to TRBJ1-5; D is possibly TRBD1 (5 bases). Germline CDR1 is MNHEY and CDR2 is SMNVEV (reference sequence). The CDR3 has 13 amino acids. Trimming took off 6 bases at V and 6 bases at J, with 12 bases between the two ends. The CDR3 DNA is TGTGCCAGCAGAGGGGCAGAAGGTCAGCCCCAGCATTTT. Protein product: CASRGAEGQPQHF.

This rearrangement joins TRBV3-1 (or the pseudogene TRBV3-2) to TRBJ1-5; D not resolved. The length of the CDR3 is 14 residues. The germline V and J ends were trimmed by 0 bases and 7 bases, with 10 bases remaining between them. Germline CDR1 and CDR2: LGHDT and YNNKEL (reference sequence). The CDR3 reads CASSQDRGIQPQHF. The CDR3 DNA reads as TGTGCCAGCAGCCAAGATAGAGGGATCCAGCCCCAGCATTTT.

This chain joins TRBV5-4 and TRBJ2-7; 8 bases map to TRBD2. CDR3 length: 14 residues. Germline CDR1 is SGHNT and CDR2 is YYREEE (reference sequence). With 1 base clipped from V and 6 bases from J, the junction kept 6 bases outside the gene matches. As DNA, the CDR3 is TGTGCCAGCAGCTTGCCCCGGGGGGGCGGCGAGCAGTACTTC. Its protein product is CASSLPRGGGEQYF.

The chain employs TRBV30 and TRBJ2-5; 9 positions match TRBD1. Germline V lookup: CDR1 GTSNPN, CDR2 SVGIG (reference sequence). The CDR3 length is 16 residues. The V and J ends lost 4 bases and 2 bases, in that order; junction bases with no gene match: 11. The CDR3 bases are TGTGCCTGGACCGTAGGACAGGGGAAGATGCAAGAGACCCAGTACTTC. Translating it yields CAWTVGQGKMQETQYF. The full variable domain, with the rest looked up from reference TRBV30 and TRBJ2-5, is SQTIHQWPATLVQPVGSPLSLECTVEGTSNPNLYWYRQAAGRGLQLLFYSVGIGQISSEVPQNLSASRPQDRQFILSSKKLLLSDSGFYLCAWTVGQGKMQETQYFGPGTRLLVL.

This clone was seen a single time. CDR3 sequence: CASSYTGPSNQPQHF. The CDR3, as DNA: TGTGCCAGCAGTTACACAGGTCCCAGCAATCAGCCCCAGCATTTT. The V call is TRBV6-2 or TRBV6-3, the J call TRBJ1-5; perhaps TRBD1 as D (5 bases). Germline V gene lookup returns CDR1 MNHEY and CDR2 SVGEGT. V shed 2 bases and J shed 1 base, with 9 bases lying between them. The CDR3 spans 15 residues.

The rearrangement links TRBV4-1 to TRBJ2-3; TRBD1 aligns across 8 bases. J gave up 10 bases and V 4 bases, and 13 bases lay outside the gene matches. The CDR3 is 15 residues long. Germline V lookup: CDR1 MGHRA, CDR2 YSYEKL. DNA of the CDR3: TGCGCCAGCAGCCCATTGACAGGGGACGCCCAGGCGCAGTATTTT. Translation: CASSPLTGDAQAQYF.

V and J are TRBV7-6 and TRBJ2-7; a weak D match, TRBD2 (7 bases). V lost 6 bases and J lost 5, with 17 bases in between. The CDR3 has 14 residues. Germline assignment: CDR1 SGHVS and CDR2 FNYEAQ. The CDR3 DNA sequence: TGTGCCAGCAGTGAGGGGGGGACTACCCACGAGCAGTACTTC. Translation gives CASSEGGTTHEQYF.

The rearrangement uses TRBV15 and TRBJ2-7, with 7 bases matching TRBD1. Germline loops: CDR1 LNHNV, CDR2 YYDKDF (reference sequence). Trimming took 0 bases from V and 6 from J; bases not matched to a gene: 5. This CDR3 has 14 residues. The CDR3 spells CATSRDTGVVEQYF. The CDR3 DNA is TGTGCCACCAGCAGAGATACAGGGGTGGTCGAGCAGTACTTC.

Of note for this clone: The sample has other DNA sequences that encode this CDR3 too. The V and J genes are TRBV5-1 and TRBJ2-3; 9 nucleotides align to TRBD2. CDR1 and CDR2 (germline): SGHRS, YFSETQ. Trimming cost V 0 bases and J 1 base; bases outside gene matches: 3. The CDR3 loop spans 16 amino acids. DNA for the CDR3: TGCGCCAGCAGCTTGGGGCGGGGGGGCGGCACAGATACGCAGTATTTT. Translating gives CASSLGRGGGTDTQYF.

The CDR3 region is CASSLGFGARNEQFF. As DNA, the CDR3 is TGTGCCAGCAGCCTCGGCTTTGGAGCGCGCAATGAGCAGTTCTTC. The V gene is TRBV3-1 (or the pseudogene TRBV3-2), the J gene TRBJ2-1; D gene ambiguous. The germline gives CDR1 LGHDT, CDR2 YNNKEL (reference sequence). The CDR3 sequence is 15 residues long. Trimming shortened V by 4 bases and J by 6 bases, and 16 bases separated the two germline ends.

The V and J genes are TRBV5-5 and TRBJ1-4, with a tentative D call TRBD1 (5 bases). This CDR3 is built from 16 residues. Germline assignment: CDR1 SGHKS and CDR2 YYEKEE (reference sequence). The V and J ends lost 2 bases and 0 bases respectively, with 11 bases between them. CDR3 amino acids: CASSFQGATTNEKLFF. The DNA for the CDR3 is TGTGCCAGCAGCTTCCAAGGGGCTACAACTAATGAAAAACTGTTTTTT.

This chain uses TRBV5-1 with TRBJ2-2, with 7 nucleotides matching TRBD2. The CDR3 covers 16 residues. CDR1 SGHRS and CDR2 YFSETQ come from the germline V gene. The J segment lost 1 base and the V segment lost 3 bases, leaving 6 bases of the junction unmatched. The CDR3 nucleotides are TGCGCCAGCAGCTCCCTCCCGGGAGGGAACACCGGGGAGCTGTTTTTT. This codes for CASSSLPGGNTGELFF.